This is a list of T cell receptor beta chains from one sample in a study of graft-versus-host responses after intestinal transplantation. Their antigens remain unidentified. Using immunoSEQ multiplex PCR, the repertoire was profiled, and TCRdb retains in-frame clones only, with some absent. The sample comprises 90,000 or so clones, roughly 85% of which are singletons, and roughly 0.8% rests with the top ten. The source was unstimulated CD4+ T cells sorted from spleen or lymph node cells, collected before intestinal transplant. The receptors come from a human donor who received an intestinal transplant. CDR3s include the opening cysteine and the closing phenylalanine or tryptophan.

v_call	j_call	cdr3_aa
TRBV6-5	TRBJ1-5	CASSLRVMEPQHF
TRBV5-1	TRBJ2-1	CASSSRVGGPYNEQFF
TRBV28	TRBJ1-5	CASLSQGLRQPQHF
TRBV7-6	TRBJ1-6	CASSLGGDSPLHF
TRBV5-1	TRBJ2-7	CASSLQGGGEAYEQYF
TRBV7-9	TRBJ2-7	CASSSSGREDEQYF
TRBV7-9	TRBJ1-5	CASSPSGGRRRNQPQHF
TRBV4-1	TRBJ2-3	CASSQGGTRGTDTQYF
TRBV10-1	TRBJ2-2	CASSRLAGGTGELFF
TRBV29-1	TRBJ2-1	CSVDTRQGHNEQFF
TRBV27	TRBJ2-7	CASNSGRLAGGYEQYF